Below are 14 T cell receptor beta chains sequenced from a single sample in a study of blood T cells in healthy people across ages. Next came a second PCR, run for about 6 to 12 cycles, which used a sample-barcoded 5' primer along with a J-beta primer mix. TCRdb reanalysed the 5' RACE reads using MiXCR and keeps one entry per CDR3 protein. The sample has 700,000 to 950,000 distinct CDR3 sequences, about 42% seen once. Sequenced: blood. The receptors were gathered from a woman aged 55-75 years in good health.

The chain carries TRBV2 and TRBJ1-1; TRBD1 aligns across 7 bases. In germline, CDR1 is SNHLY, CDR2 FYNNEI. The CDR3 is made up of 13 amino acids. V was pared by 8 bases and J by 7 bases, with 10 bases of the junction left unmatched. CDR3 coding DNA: TGTGCCAGCGAACCACGGGACAGCTATGAAGCTTTCTTT. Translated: CASEPRDSYEAFF.

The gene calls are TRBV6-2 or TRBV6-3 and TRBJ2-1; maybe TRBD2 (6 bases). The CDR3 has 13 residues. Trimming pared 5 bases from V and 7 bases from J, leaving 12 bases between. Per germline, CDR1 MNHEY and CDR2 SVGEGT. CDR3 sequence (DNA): TGTGCCAGCAGTGACGGGGGTGAAAATGAGCAGTTCTTC. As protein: CASSDGGENEQFF.

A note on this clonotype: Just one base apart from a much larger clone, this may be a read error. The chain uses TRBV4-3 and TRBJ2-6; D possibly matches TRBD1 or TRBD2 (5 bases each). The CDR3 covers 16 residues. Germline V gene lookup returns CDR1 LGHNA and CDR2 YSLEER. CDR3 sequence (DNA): TGCGCCAGCAGCCCCTCCGGGACCTCTAGGGCCAACGTCCTGACTTTC. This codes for CASSPSGTSRANVLTF.

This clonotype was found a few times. The CDR3 sequence is CATSGDRDNEQFF. The CDR3 DNA follows: TGTGCCACCAGTGGGGACAGGGACAATGAGCAGTTCTTC. V usage is TRBV24-1 and J usage is TRBJ2-1; 9 bases agree with TRBD1. Germline CDR1 KGHDR, CDR2 SFDVKD. There are 13 residues in the CDR3. V was pared by 5 bases and J by 5 bases, with 0 bases of the junction left unmatched.

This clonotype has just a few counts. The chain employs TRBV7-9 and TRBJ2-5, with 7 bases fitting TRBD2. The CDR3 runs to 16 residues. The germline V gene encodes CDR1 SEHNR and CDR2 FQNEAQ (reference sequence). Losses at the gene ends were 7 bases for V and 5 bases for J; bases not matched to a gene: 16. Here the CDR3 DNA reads TGTGCCAGCATCTTTAGGCCCAGGGAGGGCCAGGAGACCCAGTACTTC. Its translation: CASIFRPREGQETQYF.

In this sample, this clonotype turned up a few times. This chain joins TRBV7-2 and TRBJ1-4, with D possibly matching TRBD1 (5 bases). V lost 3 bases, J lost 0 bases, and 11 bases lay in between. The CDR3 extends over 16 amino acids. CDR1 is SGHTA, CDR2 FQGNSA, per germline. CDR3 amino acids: CASSFGGVATNEKLFF. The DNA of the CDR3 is TGTGCCAGCAGCTTTGGGGGTGTAGCAACTAATGAAAAACTGTTTTTT.

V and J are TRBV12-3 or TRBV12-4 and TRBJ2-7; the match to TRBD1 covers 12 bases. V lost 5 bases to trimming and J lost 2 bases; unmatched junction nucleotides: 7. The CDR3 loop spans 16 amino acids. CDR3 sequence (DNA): TGTGCCAGCAGTCAAGCCGGGACAGGGGGCACCTACGAGCAGTACTTC. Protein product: CASSQAGTGGTYEQYF.

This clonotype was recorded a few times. The CDR3 DNA reads as TGCAGTGCCAGGACTACCCAAGAGACCCAGTACTTC. This gives the protein CSARTTQETQYF. The chain links TRBV20-1 to TRBJ2-5; tentative D call: TRBD2 (6 bases). This CDR3 region has 12 residues. CDR1 is DFQATT, CDR2 SNEGSKA, per germline (reference sequence). The V end lost 6 bases, the J end lost 1 base, and 9 bases lay between the germline ends.

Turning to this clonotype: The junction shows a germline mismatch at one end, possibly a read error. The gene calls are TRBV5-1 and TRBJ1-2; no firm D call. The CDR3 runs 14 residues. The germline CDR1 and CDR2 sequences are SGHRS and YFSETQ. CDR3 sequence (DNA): TGTGCCAGCAGTGAGGGAGGGACTAACTATGGCTACACCTTC. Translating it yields CASSEGGTNYGYTF. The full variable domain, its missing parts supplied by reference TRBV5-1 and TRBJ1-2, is KAGVTQTPRYLIKTRGQQVTLSCSPISGHRSVSWYQQTPGQGLQFLFEYFSETQRNKGNFPGRFSGRQFSNSRSEMNVSTLELGDSALYLCASSEGGTNYGYTFGSGTRLTVV.

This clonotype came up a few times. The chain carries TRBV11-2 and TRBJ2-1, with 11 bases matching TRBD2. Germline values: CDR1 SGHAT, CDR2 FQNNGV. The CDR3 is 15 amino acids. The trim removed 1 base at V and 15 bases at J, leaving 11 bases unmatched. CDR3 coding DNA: TGTGCCAGCAGCTTAGGGGGACTAGCGGTATCTCGGTGGTTCTTC. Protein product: CASSLGGLAVSRWFF.

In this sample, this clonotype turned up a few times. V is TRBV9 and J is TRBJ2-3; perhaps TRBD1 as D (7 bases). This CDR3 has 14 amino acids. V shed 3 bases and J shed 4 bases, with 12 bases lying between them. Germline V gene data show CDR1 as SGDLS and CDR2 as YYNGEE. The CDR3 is CASSATGEADTQYF. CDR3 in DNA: TGTGCCAGCAGCGCCACAGGGGAGGCAGATACGCAGTATTTT. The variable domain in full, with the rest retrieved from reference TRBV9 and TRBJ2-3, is DSGVTQTPKHLITATGQRVTLRCSPRSGDLSVYWYQQSLDQGLQFLIQYYNGEERAKGNILERFSAQQFPDLHSELNLSSLELGDSALYFCASSATGEADTQYFGPGTRLTVL.

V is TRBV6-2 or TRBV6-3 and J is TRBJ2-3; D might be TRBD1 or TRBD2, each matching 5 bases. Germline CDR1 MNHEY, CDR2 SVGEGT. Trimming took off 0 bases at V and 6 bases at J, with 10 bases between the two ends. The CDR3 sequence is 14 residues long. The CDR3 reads CASSYSIGTDTQYF. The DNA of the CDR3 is TGTGCCAGCAGTTACTCGATTGGGACGGATACGCAGTATTTT.

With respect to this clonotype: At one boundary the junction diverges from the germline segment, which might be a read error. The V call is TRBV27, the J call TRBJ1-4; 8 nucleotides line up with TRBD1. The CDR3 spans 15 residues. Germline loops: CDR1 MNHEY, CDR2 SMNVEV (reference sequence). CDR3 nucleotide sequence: TGTGCCAGCAGGGGGTATCAGGGGGCGAGAGAAAGACTGTTTTTT. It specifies CASRGYQGARERLFF.

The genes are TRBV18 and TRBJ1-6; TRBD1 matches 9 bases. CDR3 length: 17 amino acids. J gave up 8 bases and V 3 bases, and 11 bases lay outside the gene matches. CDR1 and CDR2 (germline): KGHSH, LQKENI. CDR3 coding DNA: TGTGCCAGCTCACCCTTCCCAAACAGGGGGCCGGATTCACCCCTCCACTTT. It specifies CASSPFPNRGPDSPLHF.